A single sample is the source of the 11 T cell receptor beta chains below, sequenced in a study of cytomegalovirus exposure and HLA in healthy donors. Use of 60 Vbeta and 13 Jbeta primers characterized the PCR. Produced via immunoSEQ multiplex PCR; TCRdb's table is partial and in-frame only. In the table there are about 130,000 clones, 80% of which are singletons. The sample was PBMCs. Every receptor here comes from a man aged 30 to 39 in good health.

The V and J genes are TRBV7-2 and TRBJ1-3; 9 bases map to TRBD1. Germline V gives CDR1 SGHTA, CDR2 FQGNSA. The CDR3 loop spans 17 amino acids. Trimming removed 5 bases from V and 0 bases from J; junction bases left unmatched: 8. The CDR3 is CASSGGQGGSSGNTIYF. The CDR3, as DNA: TGTGCCAGCAGCGGGGGACAGGGAGGCAGCTCTGGAAACACCATATATTTT.

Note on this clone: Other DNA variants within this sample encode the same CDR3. In DNA form, the CDR3 reads TGTGCCAGCAGTCCTAGCGGGAGTGGTTCCTACGAGCAGTACTTC. Translation: CASSPSGSGSYEQYF. V and J are TRBV27 and TRBJ2-7, with 10 positions matching TRBD2. This CDR3 has 15 residues. Germline V gene sequence: CDR1 MNHEY, CDR2 SMNVEV (reference sequence). J was trimmed by 1 base and V by 5 bases; bases with no gene match: 5.

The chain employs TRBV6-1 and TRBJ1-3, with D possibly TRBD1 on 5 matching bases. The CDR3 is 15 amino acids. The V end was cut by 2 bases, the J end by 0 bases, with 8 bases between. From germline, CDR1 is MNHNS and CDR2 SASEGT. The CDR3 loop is CASSERQRSGNTIYF. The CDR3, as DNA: TGTGCCAGCAGTGAAAGACAGCGCTCTGGAAACACCATATATTTT.

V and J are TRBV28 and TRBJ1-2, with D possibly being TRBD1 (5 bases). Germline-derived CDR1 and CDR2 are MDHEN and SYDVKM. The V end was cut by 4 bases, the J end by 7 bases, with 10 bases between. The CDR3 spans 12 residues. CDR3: CASSSREGGYTF. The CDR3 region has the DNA TGTGCCAGCAGTTCCAGGGAGGGTGGCTACACCTTC.

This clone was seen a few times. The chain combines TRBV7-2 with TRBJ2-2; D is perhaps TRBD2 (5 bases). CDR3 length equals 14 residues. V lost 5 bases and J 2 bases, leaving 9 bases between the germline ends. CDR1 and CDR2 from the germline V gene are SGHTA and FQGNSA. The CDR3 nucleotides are TGTGCCAGCAGCACCGGGGTAAACACCGGGGAGCTGTTTTTT. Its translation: CASSTGVNTGELFF.

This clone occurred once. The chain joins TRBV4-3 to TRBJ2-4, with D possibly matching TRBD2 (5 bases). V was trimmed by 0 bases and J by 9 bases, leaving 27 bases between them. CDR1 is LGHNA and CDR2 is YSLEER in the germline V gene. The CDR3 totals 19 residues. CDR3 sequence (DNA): TGCGCCAGCAGCCAAGATCTGTGGGAGTATGGACCCCCGGGGAGCATTCAGTACTTC. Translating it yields CASSQDLWEYGPPGSIQYF.

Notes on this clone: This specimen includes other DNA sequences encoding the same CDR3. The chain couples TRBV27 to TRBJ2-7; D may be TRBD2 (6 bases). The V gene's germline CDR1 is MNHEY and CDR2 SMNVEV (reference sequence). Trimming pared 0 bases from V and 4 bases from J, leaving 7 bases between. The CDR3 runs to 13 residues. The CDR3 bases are TGTGCCAGCAGTTTATCGGGGGGATACGAGCAGTACTTC. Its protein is CASSLSGGYEQYF.

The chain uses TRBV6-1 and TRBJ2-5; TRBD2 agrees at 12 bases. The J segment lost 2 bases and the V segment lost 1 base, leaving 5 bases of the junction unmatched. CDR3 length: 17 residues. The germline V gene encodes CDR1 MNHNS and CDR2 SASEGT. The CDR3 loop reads CASSEGGLAGTQETQYF. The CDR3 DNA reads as TGTGCCAGCAGTGAAGGCGGACTAGCGGGAACGCAAGAGACCCAGTACTTC.

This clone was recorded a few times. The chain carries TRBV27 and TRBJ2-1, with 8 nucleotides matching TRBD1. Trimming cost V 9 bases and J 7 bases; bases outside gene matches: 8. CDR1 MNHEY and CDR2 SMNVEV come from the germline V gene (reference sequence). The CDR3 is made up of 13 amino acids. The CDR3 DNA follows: TGTGCCAGTCTTCGGACAGGGTGGAATGAGCAGTTCTTC. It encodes CASLRTGWNEQFF.

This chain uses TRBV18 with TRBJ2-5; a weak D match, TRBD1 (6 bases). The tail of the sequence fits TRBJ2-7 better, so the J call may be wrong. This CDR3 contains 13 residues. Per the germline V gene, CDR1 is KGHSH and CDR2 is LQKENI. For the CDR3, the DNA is TGTGCCAGCTCACCATTACAGGGAGACGAGCAGTACTTC. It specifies CASSPLQGDEQYF.

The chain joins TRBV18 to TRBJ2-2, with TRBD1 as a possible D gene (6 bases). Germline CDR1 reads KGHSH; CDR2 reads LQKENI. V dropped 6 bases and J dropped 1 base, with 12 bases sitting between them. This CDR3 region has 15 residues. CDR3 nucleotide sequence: TGTGCCAGCTCCCCGGGACATCAGAACACCGGGGAGCTGTTTTTT. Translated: CASSPGHQNTGELFF.